This TCR beta chain was captured by sequencing in a study of blood T cell repertoires in COVID-19. Study-wide background: Acute-phase and convalescent COVID-19 samples originated in the United States, Italy and Spain.

The CDR3 covers 15 residues. Deletions cut 0 bases from V and 1 base from J, with 9 bases between. Germline CDR1 is LGHDT and CDR2 is YNNKEL (reference sequence). As processed by the authors: Reference gene primer amplification in the assay estimated nucleated cell counts. This table comes from immunoSEQ multiplex PCR, and its TCRdb copy is limited to in-frame clones, with some not included. D and trimming were read from the DNA, whereas the V and J calls and clone size are those reported in that table. The data show approximately 190,000 clones, with about 85% seen just once and roughly 21% held by the top ten.

The chain is built from TRBV3-1 (or the pseudogene TRBV3-2) and TRBJ2-5; D is undetermined. Sequencing was done on a sample of peripheral blood. This TCR was sampled from a man in his fifties or sixties with active or convalescent COVID-19. CDR3 DNA: TGTGCCAGCAGCCAAGATCTGCAGTTCCAAGAGACCCAGTACTTC. It encodes CASSQDLQFQETQYF.